The 29 T cell receptor beta chains below come from one sample, sequenced in a study of regulatory T cells in long-lasting Graves disease. Noted time point: newly diagnosed GD, antithyroid drugs for less than 3 months. TCR sequences were obtained from RNA taken from PBMCs. Through Arm-PCR of CDR3 regions and iRepertoire HTBI primers, TCR beta libraries were built. Each CDR3 protein is one row after TCRdb ran MiXCR on the multiplex PCR reads. The sample has approximately 400,000 distinct CDR3 sequences; about 16% are singletons. This same sample was also taken into another study, of T cells in Graves' hyperthyroidism and ophthalmopathy.

The source material was peripheral blood mononuclear cells (PBMCs), sampled at new diagnosis, from a patient treated with antithyroid drugs. The receptors stem from a woman aged 30 to 39 with Graves disease.

This clonotype came up many times. This rearrangement joins TRBV30 to TRBJ2-3; D uncertain. Germline lookup yields CDR1 GTSNPN and CDR2 SVGIG (reference sequence). The CDR3 is 14 residues long. Trimming took off 2 bases at V and 2 bases at J, with 11 bases between the two ends. CDR3 sequence: CAWSLKHPTDTQYF. In nucleotides, the CDR3 is TGTGCCTGGAGTTTGAAGCACCCCACAGATACGCAGTATTTT.

Ten or more counts support this clonotype. The chain uses TRBV6-9 and TRBJ2-2, with D unresolved. Trimming took off 3 bases at V and 6 bases at J, with 5 bases between the two ends. The CDR3 spans 12 residues. CDR1 is MNHGY and CDR2 is SVAAGI in the germline V gene. The CDR3: CASSYPAGELFF. The CDR3 DNA is TGTGCCAGCAGTTACCCAGCCGGGGAGCTGTTTTTT.

This clonotype was detected ten times or more. The chain carries TRBV30 and TRBJ2-7; no clear D gene. CDR1 GTSNPN and CDR2 SVGIG come from the germline V gene (reference sequence). The CDR3 is 12 residues long. The V end was cut by 2 bases, the J end by 3 bases, with 8 bases between. In DNA, the CDR3 is TGTGCCTGGAGTTCAGGTGGCTACGAGCAGTACTTC. Its translation: CAWSSGGYEQYF. The full variable domain, rest sourced from reference TRBV30 and TRBJ2-7, is SQTIHQWPATLVQPVGSPLSLECTVEGTSNPNLYWYRQAAGRGLQLLFYSVGIGQISSEVPQNLSASRPQDRQFILSSKKLLLSDSGFYLCAWSSGGYEQYFGPGTRLTVT.

This clonotype has a count of ten or more. The CDR3 sequence is CASSYFGGSYEQYF. DNA for the CDR3: TGTGCCAGCAGTTACTTTGGGGGGAGTTACGAGCAGTACTTC. J is TRBJ2-7 and V is TRBV6-5; weak D call: TRBD2 (6 bases). The CDR3 sequence is 14 residues long. V dropped 1 base and J dropped 4 bases, with 11 bases sitting between them. Per the germline V gene, CDR1 is MNHEY and CDR2 is SVGAGI.

The chain links TRBV7-8 to TRBJ1-3; TRBD1 is a possible D gene (5 bases). Germline loops: CDR1 SGHVS, CDR2 FQNEAQ. The V end lost 0 bases, the J end lost 0 bases, and 12 bases lay between the germline ends. CDR3 length: 17 amino acids. The CDR3, as DNA: TGTGCCAGCAGCTTAGCCCCAGTGACAGCCTCTGGAAACACCATATATTTT. It encodes CASSLAPVTASGNTIYF.

The CDR3 loop is CASSAFLGAGTGELFF. The DNA for the CDR3 is TGTGCCAGCAGCGCGTTTCTGGGGGCGGGCACCGGGGAGCTGTTTTTT. The chain joins TRBV4-2 to TRBJ2-2; TRBD1 is a possible D gene (6 bases). CDR1 is LGHNA, CDR2 YNFKEQ, per germline. This CDR3 has 16 amino acids. Between the trimmed V and J ends, which lost 5 bases and 4 bases, there was a span of 17 bases.

This clonotype was seen repeatedly, ten times or more. The chain has TRBV6-1 and TRBJ2-7; 8 nucleotides align to TRBD1. CDR3 length: 15 residues. Germline loops: CDR1 MNHNS, CDR2 SASEGT. With 6 bases clipped from V and 0 bases from J, the junction kept 7 bases outside the gene matches. This CDR3 is CASSGQGPSSYEQYF. CDR3 nucleotides: TGTGCCAGCAGCGGACAGGGCCCGAGCTCCTACGAGCAGTACTTC.

J is TRBJ2-3 and V is TRBV5-8; D ambiguous. V shed 2 bases and J shed 6 bases, with 7 bases lying between them. The CDR3 runs to 12 residues. Germline values: CDR1 SGHTS, CDR2 YDEGEE. CDR3 region: CASSFEGDTQYF. CDR3 sequence (DNA): TGTGCCAGCAGCTTCGAAGGGGATACGCAGTATTTT.

This clonotype was counted many times. V and J are TRBV12-3 or TRBV12-4 and TRBJ2-7; D gene unclear. This CDR3 region has 14 residues. V shed 4 bases and J shed 6 bases, with 16 bases lying between them. CDR3 in DNA: TGTGCCAGCAGTTCCGTCTTTCCACTCGGCGAGCAGTACTTC. This sequence encodes CASSSVFPLGEQYF.

Many counts were recorded for this clonotype. V gene TRBV11-3 combines with J gene TRBJ2-2; no firm D call. Germline V gene data show CDR1 as SGHNT and CDR2 as YENEEA. The CDR3 length is 13 residues. V was trimmed by 4 bases and J by 9 bases, leaving 12 bases between them. The CDR3 here is CASSSTTQRELFF. The CDR3 DNA reads TGTGCCAGCAGCTCGACGACGCAGAGGGAGCTGTTTTTT.

This clonotype was detected many times. The V gene is TRBV7-3, the J gene TRBJ1-1; possibly TRBD1 for D (5 bases). The CDR3 covers 18 residues. Germline CDR1 reads SGHTA; CDR2 reads FQGTGA. V was clipped by 1 base and J by 3 bases, with 21 bases between them. CDR3 bases: TGTGCCAGCAGCTTAAGGGGTGGTCGTGTGGGGCTGGACACTGAAGCTTTCTTT. It encodes CASSLRGGRVGLDTEAFF.

This clonotype came up a few times. J is TRBJ1-5 and V is TRBV6-4, with D perhaps matching TRBD1 (6 bases). The CDR3 length is 14 residues. V was trimmed by 3 bases and J by 7 bases, leaving 13 bases between them. Per the germline V gene, CDR1 is MRHNA and CDR2 is SNTAGT. The CDR3 loop reads CASSELEGGQPQHF. The CDR3 nucleotides read TGTGCCAGCAGTGAGTTAGAGGGGGGCCAGCCCCAGCATTTT.

This clonotype came up many times. This sequence joins TRBV20-1 and TRBJ1-5; D unresolved. The CDR3 extends over 15 amino acids. In germline, CDR1 is DFQATT, CDR2 SNEGSKA (reference sequence). V lost 1 base, J lost 1 base, and 11 bases lay in between. CDR3 in DNA: TGCAGTGCTAGAGTAGGGTACGGAAGCAATCAGCCCCAGCATTTT. Residues: CSARVGYGSNQPQHF.

This sequence joins TRBV20-1 and TRBJ1-1, with TRBD1 matching over 11 bases. Trimming took 5 bases from V and 3 from J; bases not matched to a gene: 5. CDR1 DFQATT and CDR2 SNEGSKA come from the germline V gene (reference sequence). The CDR3 has 14 residues. The CDR3 nucleotides are TGCAGTGCTCGAAAGGGACAGGGGGACACTGAAGCTTTCTTT. It codes for CSARKGQGDTEAFF.

This clonotype has more than one count but fewer than ten. The J gene is TRBJ2-2, the V gene TRBV28, with 8 positions matching TRBD1. Germline values: CDR1 MDHEN, CDR2 SYDVKM. The CDR3 runs to 17 residues. V lost 1 base and J lost 2; bases outside the gene matches: 6. In nucleotides, the CDR3 is TGTGCCAGCAGTTTATTGGACAGGGCGTTTAACACCGGGGAGCTGTTTTTT. It is translated as CASSLLDRAFNTGELFF. The whole variable domain, remainder taken from reference TRBV28 and TRBJ2-2, is DVKVTQSSRYLVKRTGEKVFLECVQDMDHENMFWYRQDPGLGLRLIYFSYDVKMKEKGDIPEGYSVSREKKERFSLILESASTNQTSMYLCASSLLDRAFNTGELFFGEGSRLTVL.

This clonotype was seen ten or more times. The J gene is TRBJ2-7, the V gene TRBV9; no clear D gene. Looked up from germline, CDR1 is SGDLS and CDR2 is YYNGEE. The V and J ends lost 4 bases and 4 bases respectively, with 9 bases between them. The CDR3 sequence is 12 residues long. This chain's CDR3 is CASSKAGYEQYF. CDR3 coding DNA: TGTGCCAGCAGCAAGGCAGGTTACGAGCAGTACTTC.

This clonotype appeared many times. The chain links TRBV3-1 to TRBJ2-1; the match to TRBD2 covers 11 bases. In germline, CDR1 is LGHDT, CDR2 YNNKEL (reference sequence). Trimming cost V 7 bases and J 5 bases; bases outside gene matches: 10. The CDR3 is made up of 16 amino acids. The CDR3 DNA reads as TGTGCCAGCACGTCTAGCGGGAGGCCCATTAACAATGAGCAGTTCTTC. As protein: CASTSSGRPINNEQFF.

Ten or more counts support this clonotype. The V gene is TRBV27, the J gene TRBJ2-7, with 7 bases aligning to TRBD1. This CDR3 comprises 17 residues. V shed 4 bases and J 3 bases; nucleotides not matched to a gene: 15. Germline values: CDR1 MNHEY, CDR2 SMNVEV (reference sequence). The CDR3 DNA reads TGTGCCAGCAGTTCCCGACCCTGGACAGGACGAGACTACGAGCAGTACTTC. Protein product: CASSSRPWTGRDYEQYF.

The chain employs TRBV29-1 and TRBJ1-5; possibly TRBD1 for D (6 bases). V gave up 4 bases and J gave up 1 base, with 11 bases separating them. Germline V CDR1 and CDR2: SQVTM, ANQGSEA. The CDR3 spans 14 residues. The chain's CDR3 is CSVVAGDSNQPQHF. CDR3 sequence (DNA): TGCAGCGTTGTGGCAGGGGACAGCAATCAGCCCCAGCATTTT.

V and J are TRBV24-1 and TRBJ1-1; 8 bases fit TRBD1. Germline CDR1 KGHDR, CDR2 SFDVKD. The CDR3 contains 15 residues. The V gene end was trimmed by 5 bases and the J gene end by 2 bases; junction bases not matched to a gene: 6. CDR3 sequence (DNA): TGTGCCACCAGTGGCCGACAGGGGACTAACACTGAAGCTTTCTTT. This codes for CATSGRQGTNTEAFF.

This clonotype was recorded at least ten times. The J gene is TRBJ2-7, the V gene TRBV9; TRBD2 might be the D (6 bases). V was pared by 2 bases and J by 0 bases, with 6 bases between. Germline V gene lookup returns CDR1 SGDLS and CDR2 YYNGEE. The CDR3 is 13 residues long. The CDR3 DNA sequence: TGTGCCAGCAGCGTCGGGGGCTCCTACGAGCAGTACTTC. Protein: CASSVGGSYEQYF.

This clonotype was seen repeatedly, ten times or more. The V call is TRBV7-9, the J call TRBJ2-1; 11 bases fit TRBD2. The junction had 12 bases not matched to a gene; V was cut back by 5 bases and J by 0 bases. CDR3 length: 19 residues. Germline loops: CDR1 SEHNR, CDR2 FQNEAQ (reference sequence). Written as DNA, the CDR3 is TGTGCCAGCAGCCGTACTAGCGGGGGTTTACCGAGCTCCTACAATGAGCAGTTCTTC. It specifies CASSRTSGGLPSSYNEQFF.

At least ten counts were recorded for this clonotype. The V gene is TRBV11-2, the J gene TRBJ2-1; 9 bases map to TRBD2. The CDR3 has 12 residues. The J segment lost 10 bases and the V segment lost 4 bases, leaving 2 bases of the junction unmatched. The germline CDR1 and CDR2 sequences are SGHAT and FQNNGV. The CDR3 here is CASSSGTSEQFF. The CDR3 DNA sequence: TGTGCCAGCAGCTCGGGGACTAGCGAGCAGTTCTTC.

This clonotype was observed a handful of times. V is TRBV6-1 and J is TRBJ2-5; D possibly corresponds to TRBD2 (6 bases). Germline V CDR1 and CDR2: MNHNS, SASEGT. This CDR3 comprises 14 residues. V lost 6 bases, J lost 1 base, and 12 bases lay in between. CDR3 protein: CASSPSAFQETQYF. CDR3 nucleotide sequence: TGTGCCAGCAGCCCTAGCGCCTTCCAAGAGACCCAGTACTTC.

This clonotype was recorded many times. This chain uses TRBV11-2 with TRBJ2-7, with 12 nucleotides matching TRBD1. Per germline, CDR1 SGHAT and CDR2 FQNNGV. V shed 4 bases and J 5 bases; nucleotides not matched to a gene: 9. CDR3 length: 16 residues. CDR3 loop: CASSSLRDRGLNEQYF. The CDR3 bases are TGTGCCAGCAGCTCGCTCCGGGACAGGGGGCTGAACGAGCAGTACTTC.

The chain combines TRBV3-1 with TRBJ1-3; 7 bases are shared with TRBD1. The CDR3 runs 16 residues. V was pared by 1 base and J by 2 bases, with 5 bases of the junction left unmatched. CDR1 and CDR2 (germline): LGHDT, YNNKEL (reference sequence). CDR3 loop: CASSQVRGGPGNTIYF. CDR3 DNA: TGTGCCAGCAGCCAAGTGAGAGGGGGCCCTGGAAACACCATATATTTT.

V is TRBV7-9 and J is TRBJ1-5; D remains unclear. The CDR3 sequence is 14 residues long. Trimming removed 0 bases from V and 7 bases from J, with 10 bases in between. Germline V gene data show CDR1 as SEHNR and CDR2 as FQNEAQ (reference sequence). Here the CDR3 DNA reads TGTGCCAGCAGCTTAGCGGGGTCTGGACAGCCCCAGCATTTT. This codes for CASSLAGSGQPQHF.

The J gene is TRBJ2-1, the V gene TRBV7-3; D remains unclear. The CDR3 extends over 14 amino acids. CDR1 and CDR2 (germline): SGHTA, FQGTGA. Trimming shortened V by 1 base and J by 8 bases, and 12 bases separated the two germline ends. This CDR3 reads CASSLSVGNDEQFF. The DNA of the CDR3 is TGTGCCAGCAGCTTAAGCGTCGGCAACGATGAGCAGTTCTTC.

A note on this clonotype: A much larger clone lies a single base off, so this may be a read error. V gene TRBV2 combines with J gene TRBJ2-5; the D call may be TRBD1 or TRBD2 (5 bases each). Trimming cost V 7 bases and J 11 bases, with 26 bases left between them. The CDR3 totals 15 residues. Germline loops: CDR1 SNHLY, CDR2 FYNNEI. The CDR3 nucleotides are TGTGCCAGCATGTGGGACGGGACCTCCTACAATGAGCAGTACTTC. It codes for CASMWDGTSYNEQYF. The whole variable domain, filled in from reference TRBV2 and TRBJ2-5, reads EPEVTQTPSHQVTQMGQEVILRCVPISNHLYFYWYRQILGQKVEFLVSFYNNEISEKSEIFDDQFSVERPDGSNFTLKIRSTKLEDSAMYFCASMWDGTSYNEQYFGPGTRLLVL.